This TCR beta chain was recovered during a study of blood T cell repertoires in COVID-19. Study in general: Material from acute and convalescent COVID-19 was sourced from the United States, Italy and Spain. In each case, the material was cDNA or gDNA derived from T cells, B-cell-depleted T cells, or PBMCs.

In the source study's methods: By means of reference gene primer amplification, nucleated cell counts were estimated. Using immunoSEQ multiplex PCR, the repertoire was profiled, and TCRdb retains in-frame clones only, with some absent. V, J and clone size reflect that table, while D and trimming were determined from the DNA. The data contain tens of thousands of clones, approximately 84% of them singletons. This TCR derives from a man in his forties or fifties with active COVID-19. The sample taken for sequencing was peripheral blood.

The CDR3 DNA reads TGTGCCAGCAGCTCCTCCGGGACAGGGTACGAGCAGTACTTC. Its protein product is CASSSSGTGYEQYF. V and J are TRBV11-1 and TRBJ2-7; 9 bases agree with TRBD1. This CDR3 spans 14 amino acids. Germline V gene sequence: CDR1 SGHAT, CDR2 FQDESV (reference sequence). Unmatched junction bases numbered 5, after V lost 4 bases and J lost 4 bases.